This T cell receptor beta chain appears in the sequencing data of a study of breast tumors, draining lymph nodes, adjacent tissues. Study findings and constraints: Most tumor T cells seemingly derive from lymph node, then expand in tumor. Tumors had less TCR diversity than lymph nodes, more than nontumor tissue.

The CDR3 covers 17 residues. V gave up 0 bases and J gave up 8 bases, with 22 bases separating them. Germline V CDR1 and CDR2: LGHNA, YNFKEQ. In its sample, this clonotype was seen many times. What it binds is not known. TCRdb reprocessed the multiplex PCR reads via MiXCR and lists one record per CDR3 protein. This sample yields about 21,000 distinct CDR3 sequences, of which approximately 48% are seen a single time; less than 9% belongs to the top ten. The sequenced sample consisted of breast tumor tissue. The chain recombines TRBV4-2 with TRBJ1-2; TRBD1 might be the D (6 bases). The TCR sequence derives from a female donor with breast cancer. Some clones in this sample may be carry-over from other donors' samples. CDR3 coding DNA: TGTGCCAGCAGCCAAGATCGGGGGCAGAACAGGCAGAACGGCTACACCTTC. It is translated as CASSQDRGQNRQNGYTF.